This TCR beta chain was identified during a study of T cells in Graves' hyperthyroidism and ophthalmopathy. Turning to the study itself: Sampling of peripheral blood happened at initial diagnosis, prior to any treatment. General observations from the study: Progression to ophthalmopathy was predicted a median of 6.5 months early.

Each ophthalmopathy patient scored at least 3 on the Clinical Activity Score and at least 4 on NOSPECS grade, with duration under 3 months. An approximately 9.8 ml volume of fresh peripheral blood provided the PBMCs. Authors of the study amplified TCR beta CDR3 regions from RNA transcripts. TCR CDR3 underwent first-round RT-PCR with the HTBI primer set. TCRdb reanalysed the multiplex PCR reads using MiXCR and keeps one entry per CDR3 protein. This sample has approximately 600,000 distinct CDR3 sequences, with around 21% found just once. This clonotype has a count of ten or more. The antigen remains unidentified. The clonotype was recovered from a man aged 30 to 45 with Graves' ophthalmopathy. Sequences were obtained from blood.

Here the CDR3 reads CASSRGLAGGVAGELFF. The CDR3 DNA reads TGTGCCAGCAGTCGTGGACTAGCGGGAGGGGTGGCCGGGGAGCTGTTTTTT. This chain joins TRBV28 and TRBJ2-2; 15 bases fit TRBD2. The V gene end was trimmed by 5 bases and the J gene end by 6 bases; junction bases not matched to a gene: 7. Germline V gene lookup returns CDR1 MDHEN and CDR2 SYDVKM. The CDR3 consists of 17 residues.